These T cell receptor beta chains were read from a single sample in a study of T cells of healthy individuals. TCRdb processed the 5' RACE reads anew with MiXCR; each CDR3 protein has one entry. Among tens of thousands of distinct CDR3 sequences listed, about 15% were seen once. Source of these receptors: a human donor in good health. The CDR3 runs from the conserved cysteine through the conserved F or W. Each record gives: clone size, V gene, J gene, D gene, CDR3 DNA, CDR3 protein. The D gene is left open where the match is weak. Clone size appears in some rows only: once, few, many, or a class for an expanded clone.

>few|TRBV4-1|TRBJ2-1|TRBD2
TGCGCCAGCAGCCACCTAAGCGGGGGGGCCTCCTACAATGAGCAGTTCTTC
CASSHLSGGASYNEQFF
>many|TRBV4-1|TRBJ2-7|TRBD1
TGCGCCAGCAGCCCGACCGACAGGGGATACGAGCAGTACTTC
CASSPTDRGYEQYF
>few|TRBV20-1|TRBJ2-2|NA
TGCAGTGCTGGACCCCGGGGGCGGGAGAACACCGGGGAGCTGTTTTTT
CSAGPRGRENTGELFF
>NA|TRBV30|TRBJ2-4|TRBD1
TGTGCCTGGATGGGGAAAGGGACAGGGATGTCCTATGGCAAAAACATTCAGTACTTC
CAWMGKGTGMSYGKNIQYF
>many|TRBV15|TRBJ1-6|NA
TGTGCCACCAGCAGGGGTCACAGGGTCGATTCACCCCTCCACTTT
CATSRGHRVDSPLHF
>NA|TRBV6-6|TRBJ1-3|NA
TGTGCCAGCAGATCGGGGGGCTCTGGAAACACCATATATTTT
CASRSGGSGNTIYF
>NA|TRBV27|TRBJ1-6|TRBD1
TGTGCCAGCAGAACCGGGACAGCTAATTCACCCCTCCACTTT
CASRTGTANSPLHF
>few|TRBV20-1|TRBJ2-1|TRBD2
TGCAGTGCTAGAATGGGGGGCGGGGGACTAGTCCCTATGAGGATCCATGAGCAGTTCTTC
CSARMGGGGLVPMRIHEQFF
>many|TRBV19|TRBJ1-1|NA
TGTGCCAGTAGTAATGTCGAGAGGAACACTGAAGCTTTCTTT
CASSNVERNTEAFF
>many|TRBV29-1|TRBJ2-4|NA
TGCAGCGTTGTATTGACGGGTCTACGATACTTC
CSVVLTGLRYF
>few|TRBV6-5|TRBJ1-5|NA
TGTGCCAGCAGTGCCACAGATAGCAATCAGCCCCAGCATTTT
CASSATDSNQPQHF
>few|TRBV5-1|TRBJ2-1|TRBD2
TGCGCCAGCAGGGAGAGGGAGGGCCTCGATGAGCAGTTCTTC
CASREREGLDEQFF
>NA|TRBV3-1|TRBJ1-6|NA
TGTGCCAGCAGCCAAGGCCAGGAGAATTCACCCCTCCACTTT
CASSQGQENSPLHF
>few|TRBV6-6|TRBJ2-3|TRBD2
TGTGCCAGCAGTTTGGGAGGTAGCGGGGGGGTAGATACGCAGTATTTT
CASSLGGSGGVDTQYF
>many|TRBV19|TRBJ2-7|NA
TGTGCCAGTAGTAAGACAGGCTCGAACGAGCAGTACTTC
CASSKTGSNEQYF
>NA|TRBV7-8|TRBJ2-2|NA
TGTGCCAGCACCTTAAAGGGTCTTGGGAGCACCGGGGAGCTGTTTTTT
CASTLKGLGSTGELFF
>many|TRBV12-3/TRBV12-4|TRBJ1-1|NA
TGTGCCAGCAGCGACCTGTATAGAGCTTTCTTT
CASSDLYRAFF
>medium-sized|TRBV6-2/TRBV6-3|TRBJ1-5|NA
TGTGCCAGCAGTTACGGCGACGGTTATAGCAATCAGCCCCAGCATTTT
CASSYGDGYSNQPQHF
>many|TRBV7-9|TRBJ1-1|NA
TGTGCCAGCAGCTTAGATCGGGGAGGGAGTGAAGCTTTCTTT
CASSLDRGGSEAFF
>NA|TRBV6-1|TRBJ2-7|NA
TGTGCCAGCAGTCGAGAATACGAGCAGTACTTC
CASSREYEQYF
>many|TRBV7-9|TRBJ2-1|NA
TGTGCCAGCAGCCTCACAGGCTCCATCGCTGGAGATGAGCAGTTCTTC
CASSLTGSIAGDEQFF
>NA|TRBV10-3|TRBJ2-7|NA
TGTGCCATCAGAATAGGGGGGCGGGAGATCGCGTACGAGCAGTACTTC
CAIRIGGREIAYEQYF
>many|TRBV12-3/TRBV12-4|TRBJ1-2|NA
TGTGCCAGCACTCTTACCGAACAGTCGCGGGGCTACACCTTC
CASTLTEQSRGYTF
>few|TRBV10-3|TRBJ1-6|NA
TGTGCCATCAGTGAGTCGGGGCCAGCCCCTAATTCACCCCTCCACTTT
CAISESGPAPNSPLHF
>NA|TRBV20-1|TRBJ2-3|NA
TGCAGTGCTACCACCCGGACCGGCGGGGATACGCAGTATTTT
CSATTRTGGDTQYF
>few|TRBV20-1|TRBJ2-7|NA
TGCAGTGCTATGGTTTACTCCTACGAGCAGTACTTC
CSAMVYSYEQYF
>many|TRBV6-1|TRBJ1-6|NA
TGTGCCAGCAGCCCCGAAATCTCCTATAATTCACCCCTCCACTTT
CASSPEISYNSPLHF
>many|TRBV2|TRBJ2-5|NA
TGTGCCAGCAGTGAGGATCACTTGACCCAGTACTTC
CASSEDHLTQYF
>few|TRBV10-3|TRBJ2-7|NA
TGTGCCATCAGTGAGTCCCGGGGCTACGAGCAGTACTTC
CAISESRGYEQYF
>many|TRBV18|TRBJ2-3|TRBD1
TGTGCCAGCTCACCACTTCGCGGACAGGGTGGCACAGATACGCAGTATTTT
CASSPLRGQGGTDTQYF
>many|TRBV7-2|TRBJ2-7|NA
TGTGCCAGCAGCCTCTACTACGAGCAGTACTTC
CASSLYYEQYF
>NA|TRBV5-1|TRBJ2-5|NA
TGCGCCAGCAGCTCGCCGGGCCCAGAGACCGAGACCCAGTACTTC
CASSSPGPETETQYF
>NA|TRBV4-3|TRBJ2-2|NA
TGCGCCAGCAGCCAAGATTTCGGTGGGAACACCGGGGAGCTGTTTTTT
CASSQDFGGNTGELFF
>NA|TRBV5-6|TRBJ1-1|TRBD1
TGTGCCAGCAGCTTTGGGGGACAGGAAGAAGCTTTCTTT
CASSFGGQEEAFF
>few|TRBV29-1|TRBJ2-3|NA
TGCAGCGTTGAGCTCACAGATACGCAGTATTTT
CSVELTDTQYF
>few|TRBV7-2|TRBJ2-7|NA
TGTGCCAGCAGCTTAATCCCAGGGGCAAACGAGCAGTACTTC
CASSLIPGANEQYF
>many|TRBV7-2|TRBJ1-2|NA
TGTGCCAGCAGCTTAGAGGGGGTGAGAGGCTACACCTTC
CASSLEGVRGYTF
>NA|TRBV7-7|TRBJ2-7|NA
TGTGCCAGCAGCTTCAATACAGGGTACGAGCAGTACTTC
CASSFNTGYEQYF
>few|TRBV11-3|TRBJ2-1|TRBD2
TGTGCCAGCAGCTTAGGGACTAGCGGGAGTCGAGATGAGCAGTTCTTC
CASSLGTSGSRDEQFF
>many|TRBV27|TRBJ1-5|NA
TGTGCCAGCAGTTTAACGGGGCCTAATCAGCCCCAGCATTTT
CASSLTGPNQPQHF
>many|TRBV4-2|TRBJ1-3|NA
TGTGCCAGCAGCCAAGATCCGCACGGAAACACCATATATTTT
CASSQDPHGNTIYF
>few|TRBV7-2|TRBJ2-7|NA
TGTGCCAGCAGCTTAGTGGGCCGCGAGCAGTACTTC
CASSLVGREQYF